A selection of T cell receptor beta chains follows, all from one sample in a study of cytomegalovirus exposure and HLA in healthy donors. The protocol was immunoSEQ multiplex PCR, while the TCRdb copy is restricted to in-frame clones and leaves out a portion. The table shows roughly 140,000 clones, with around a tenth occurring only once. The sequenced sample consisted of PBMCs. The receptors were sampled from a male donor in good health and CMV-seronegative. Both conserved end residues are part of each CDR3. The D gene is left open where the match is weak. Rows give clone size only sometimes, using once, few, many, or a class for an expanded clone.

j_call v_call d_call clone_size cdr3_nt cdr3_aa
TRBJ1-1 TRBV6-5 TRBD1 few TGTGCCAGCAGTTACGGGACAGGGAACACTGAAGCTTTCTTT CASSYGTGNTEAFF
TRBJ2-7 TRBV29-1 NA few TGCAGCGCTGCGGACTACGAGCAGTACTTC CSAADYEQYF
TRBJ2-7 TRBV28 TRBD1 few TGTGCCAGCAGAGTCAGGATCCGGGACAGCTCCTACGAGCAGTACTTC CASRVRIRDSSYEQYF
TRBJ2-2 TRBV4-1 TRBD1 few TGCGCCAGCAGCCAAGAACAGGGGGCCCCCGGGGAGCTGTTTTTT CASSQEQGAPGELFF
TRBJ2-2 TRBV18 NA NA TGTGCCAGCTCAGGGTGGCCGACGGGGACCGGGGAGCTGTTTTTT CASSGWPTGTGELFF
TRBJ2-2 TRBV9 TRBD1 few TGTGCCAGCGCAAACAGGGGTCACACCGGGGAGCTGTTTTTT CASANRGHTGELFF
TRBJ2-7 TRBV5-1 TRBD1 few TGCGCCAGCAGCCTTTTACCGACACCGGGACAGGGGGATCGCTACGAGCAGTACTTC CASSLLPTPGQGDRYEQYF
TRBJ2-2 TRBV5-1 TRBD1 NA TGCGCCAGCAGCTTGACAGGGGTAGGCACCGGGGAGCTGTTTTTT CASSLTGVGTGELFF
TRBJ1-1 TRBV29-1 NA NA TGCAGCGTTGAGTACAGGGACGACACTGAAGCTTTCTTT CSVEYRDDTEAFF
TRBJ1-4 TRBV19 NA few TGTGCCACTAGTACGACTAATGAAAAACTGTTTTTT CATSTTNEKLFF
TRBJ2-7 TRBV7-9 NA NA TGTGCCAGCAGTCATACTACCGGGACACCCCGGGACGAGCAGTACTTC CASSHTTGTPRDEQYF
TRBJ1-2 TRBV20-1 NA few TGCAGTGCCGCAGCTAACTATGGCTACACCTTC CSAAANYGYTF
TRBJ2-1 TRBV27 TRBD2 NA TGTGCCAGCAGTTTATCTGATCCCGCTAGCGGGAGGCGGGCGCATGAGCAGTTCTTC CASSLSDPASGRRAHEQFF
TRBJ2-3 TRBV6-5 TRBD1 few TGTGCCAGCAGTTACTCGTCAGGGGGCTTCACAGATACGCAGTATTTT CASSYSSGGFTDTQYF
TRBJ1-2 TRBV7-9 TRBD1 NA TGTGCCAGCAGCTTAGCGGCGGGACAGGGTAACTATGGCTACACCTTC CASSLAAGQGNYGYTF
TRBJ1-2 TRBV5-1 NA few TGCGCCAGCAGTAGGGAGGGATCCTATGGCTACACCTTC CASSREGSYGYTF
TRBJ1-1 TRBV4-3 NA NA TGCGCCAGCAAAGGGACACCGAACACTGAAGCTTTCTTT CASKGTPNTEAFF
TRBJ1-2 TRBV10-3 TRBD1 few TGTGCCATCAGTGAAATACAGGGGGCTAACTATGGCTACACCTTC CAISEIQGANYGYTF
TRBJ2-7 TRBV2 TRBD1 NA TGTGCCAGCTCAGGTCTAAGGGACAGGGGCTACGAGCAGTACTTC CASSGLRDRGYEQYF
TRBJ1-2 TRBV6-4 TRBD1 few TGTGCCAGCAGTGACTCCCCGTCATCCGACAGGGGAAACGGCTACACCTTC CASSDSPSSDRGNGYTF
TRBJ1-2 TRBV19 NA NA TGTGCCAGTAGTATAACAGCGGCCGGTAACTATGGCTACACCTTC CASSITAAGNYGYTF
TRBJ1-2 TRBV6-1 TRBD1 NA TGTGCCAGCAGTGGGATGAGACAGGGAACTAACTATGGCTACACCTTC CASSGMRQGTNYGYTF
TRBJ2-1 TRBV27 TRBD1 few TGTGCCAGCAGTCTAGGGGGCAGTGGGTCGTACAATGAGCAGTTCTTC CASSLGGSGSYNEQFF
TRBJ2-1 TRBV4-3 TRBD2 few TGCGCCAGCAGCCAAGATACGCCGGGACTAGGGCCCGGGGGGGAGCAGTTCTTC CASSQDTPGLGPGGEQFF
TRBJ2-5 TRBV27 NA few TGTGCCAGCAGTTTGTGGGGGAGGCAAGAGACCCAGTACTTC CASSLWGRQETQYF
TRBJ2-7 TRBV5-1 NA few TGCGCCAGCAGCTTGGCCGGGGTCTCCTACGAGCAGTACTTC CASSLAGVSYEQYF
TRBJ2-1 TRBV7-9 NA NA TGTGCCAGCAGGGTTGACAGAGACAATGAGCAGTTCTTC CASRVDRDNEQFF
TRBJ2-1 TRBV4-3 TRBD2 few TGCGCCAGCAGCCAAGAATTTAGACTAGCGGGGTACAATGAGCAGTTCTTC CASSQEFRLAGYNEQFF
TRBJ1-3 TRBV5-1 TRBD1 NA TGCGCCAGCAGCTTGGACGGGACAGCCCACTCTGGAAACACCATATATTTT CASSLDGTAHSGNTIYF
TRBJ2-7 TRBV21-1 NA few TGTGCCAGCAGTAGCGGGGCCCTCCAATCCTACGAGCAGTACTTC CASSSGALQSYEQYF
TRBJ2-2 TRBV4-2 TRBD2 few TGTGCCAGCAGCCAAGATTCGGGCGGGGGGGCCATCACCGGGGAGCTGTTTTTT CASSQDSGGGAITGELFF
TRBJ1-1 TRBV6-5 NA few TGTGCCAGCGCAAAACAGGGCGACACTGAAGCTTTCTTT CASAKQGDTEAFF
TRBJ2-3 TRBV28 NA NA TGTGCCAGCAGTTTTTTCCTGGAGGGCACAGATACGCAGTATTTT CASSFFLEGTDTQYF
TRBJ1-1 TRBV29-1 TRBD1 few TGCAGCGTTGAAAGGGGGCAGGGGGCAGGGATCACTGAAGCTTTCTTT CSVERGQGAGITEAFF
TRBJ2-1 TRBV18 NA few TGTGCCAGCTCACCCTCTCGACCACAGGGCTACCTCTACAATGAGCAGTTCTTC CASSPSRPQGYLYNEQFF
TRBJ2-2 TRBV6-1 NA few TGTGCCAGCAGTGAGTCCGGGAGTGGGGCCGGGGAGCTGTTTTTT CASSESGSGAGELFF
TRBJ2-3 TRBV27 TRBD2 NA TGTGCCAGCAGTTTATTGCCGGGACTAGCGGAGCAAGATACGCAGTATTTT CASSLLPGLAEQDTQYF
TRBJ2-3 TRBV6-6 NA NA TGTGCCAGCAGTAGGGAGTTCACAGATACGCAGTATTTT CASSREFTDTQYF